This paragraph covers one T cell receptor beta chain sequence. The target antigen is unknown. These data originate in a study of T cells in localized non-small cell lung cancer. Points from the study as a whole: Sequencing involved a lone tumor region, leaving heterogeneity possible. Adjacent lung had a median approximately 50 of the 100 largest tumor clones. Tumor trailed uninvolved adjacent lung in T cell clonality, which peaked there.

The repertoire was sequenced with immunoSEQ multiplex PCR; TCRdb's copy has only in-frame clones and lacks some. The repertoire includes around 100,000 clones, 87% of them detected once, and roughly 15% sits in the top ten. The length of the CDR3 is 14 residues. The germline V gene has CDR1 SGDLS and CDR2 YYNGEE. V shed 3 bases and J shed 3 bases, with 12 bases lying between them. The chain joins TRBV9 to TRBJ1-1, with a possible D match to TRBD1 (6 bases). The clonotype comes from a man aged 40-75 years with stage I squamous cell lung carcinoma. The material was peripheral blood, obtained before any cancer treatment. CDR3 in DNA: TGTGCCAGCAGCGACGTGACAGGACACACTGAAGCTTTCTTT. This codes for CASSDVTGHTEAFF.